These 22 T cell receptor beta chains share one sample of origin, sequenced in a study of CD8+ T cells in alopecia areata. This sample's treatment: oral pan-JAK inhibitor, 5-10 mg twice daily. Extracted from the samples, RNA was reverse transcribed into cDNA to serve as the sequencing template. The protocol was immunoSEQ multiplex PCR, while the TCRdb copy is restricted to in-frame clones and leaves out a portion. The sample lists about 140,000 clones; nearly 55% were seen once. The sequenced sample was CD8+ T cells sorted from blood, obtained at week 4, from a patient treated with tofacitinib. The origin of the receptors is a human donor with alopecia areata.

The CDR3 region has the DNA TGTGCCAGCAGCTGGGGGACAGGGGACTACGAGCAGTACTTC. Its protein is CASSWGTGDYEQYF. The chain joins TRBV13 to TRBJ2-7; 10 bases fit TRBD1. Germline-derived CDR1 and CDR2 are PRHDT and FYEKMQ (reference sequence). The CDR3 has 14 residues. V trimming: 4 bases; J trimming: 3 bases; junction bases outside the gene matches: 3.

This chain joins TRBV30 and TRBJ2-7, with D tentatively TRBD1 or TRBD2 (5 bases each). V gave up 6 bases and J gave up 3 bases, with 21 bases separating them. The length of the CDR3 is 15 residues. Germline V gene lookup returns CDR1 GTSNPN and CDR2 SVGIG (reference sequence). The CDR3 is CACSLGRGPNYEQYF. The DNA for the CDR3 is TGTGCCTGTTCCCTAGGTAGGGGACCCAACTACGAGCAGTACTTC.

The chain recombines TRBV20-1 with TRBJ1-1, with unresolved D. Trimming took off 6 bases at V and 3 bases at J, with 5 bases between the two ends. Germline-derived CDR1 and CDR2 are DFQATT and SNEGSKA (reference sequence). This CDR3 spans 10 amino acids. The CDR3 DNA follows: TGCAGTGCCCCGGACACTGAAGCTTTCTTT. Translated: CSAPDTEAFF.

In its sample, this clone was seen once. The rearrangement links TRBV2 to TRBJ2-5; 13 bases agree with TRBD2. Germline V gene data show CDR1 as SNHLY and CDR2 as FYNNEI. This CDR3 has 15 residues. V lost 6 bases to trimming and J lost 5 bases; unmatched junction nucleotides: 6. The CDR3 DNA reads as TGTGCCAGCAGCTACGGACTAGCGGGAGCGGAGACCCAGTACTTC. This translates into CASSYGLAGAETQYF.

This chain joins TRBV25-1 and TRBJ2-5; D is unclear. Trimming took 0 bases from V and 5 from J, leaving 10 bases between them. Germline CDR1 and CDR2: MGHDK and SYGVNS. The CDR3 is 14 residues long. The CDR3 DNA sequence: TGTGCCAGCAGTGAATACGAACCTGAGGAGACCCAGTACTTC. Translated: CASSEYEPEETQYF.

The J gene is TRBJ1-5, the V gene TRBV6-1; 9 nucleotides agree with TRBD1. The V gene's germline CDR1 is MNHNS and CDR2 SASEGT. Unmatched junction bases numbered 5, after V lost 4 bases and J lost 1 base. CDR3 size: 16 residues. Here the CDR3 reads CASSARDRESNQPQHF. CDR3 nucleotides: TGTGCCAGCAGTGCCCGGGACAGGGAGAGCAATCAGCCCCAGCATTTT.

This sequence joins TRBV4-1 and TRBJ2-1; D is unresolved. Germline CDR1 is MGHRA and CDR2 is YSYEKL. The V end was cut by 1 base, the J end by 9 bases, with 16 bases between. The CDR3 extends over 15 amino acids. The CDR3 sequence is CASSQAGLKPGEQFF. The CDR3 DNA follows: TGCGCCAGCAGCCAAGCGGGCCTCAAGCCTGGTGAGCAGTTCTTC.

The V and J genes are TRBV5-1 and TRBJ1-1; tentatively, D is TRBD1 (5 bases). V lost 1 base to trimming and J lost 10 bases, with 17 bases between them. CDR1 is SGHRS, CDR2 YFSETQ, per germline. The CDR3 contains 14 residues. The CDR3 DNA reads as TGCGCCAGCAGCTTGTTGGGGACGGATGGGGGAGCTTTCTTT. Translated, it gives CASSLLGTDGGAFF. Combining the CDR3 with reference TRBV5-1 and TRBJ1-1 gives the whole variable domain KAGVTQTPRYLIKTRGQQVTLSCSPISGHRSVSWYQQTPGQGLQFLFEYFSETQRNKGNFPGRFSGRQFSNSRSEMNVSTLELGDSALYLCASSLLGTDGGAFFGQGTRLTVV.

The chain's CDR3 is CASSQDPQGAPRNEQFF. The CDR3 DNA reads TGCGCCAGCAGCCAAGATCCGCAGGGGGCCCCACGGAATGAGCAGTTCTTC. V gene TRBV4-3 combines with J gene TRBJ2-1; 8 nucleotides line up with TRBD1. This CDR3 is 17 amino acids long. Unmatched junction bases numbered 11, after V lost 0 bases and J lost 7 bases. The V gene's germline CDR1 is LGHNA and CDR2 YSLEER.

This clone was picked up a small number of times. The chain recombines TRBV7-9 with TRBJ2-5; 7 bases agree with TRBD1. Germline V gives CDR1 SEHNR, CDR2 FQNEAQ (reference sequence). The CDR3 covers 15 residues. The V and J ends lost 6 bases and 2 bases, in that order; junction bases with no gene match: 9. This chain's CDR3 is CASRITGTEQETQYF. In DNA form, the CDR3 reads TGTGCCAGCAGGATAACCGGGACAGAGCAAGAGACCCAGTACTTC.

The J gene is TRBJ2-2, the V gene TRBV5-4; D uncertain. The CDR3 has 12 amino acids. V was shortened by 0 bases and J by 7 bases, with 4 bases between the two germline ends. Germline CDR1 is SGHNT and CDR2 is YYREEE (reference sequence). The CDR3 nucleotides read TGTGCCAGCAGCTTGGGACGCGGGGAGCTGTTTTTT. Its protein product is CASSLGRGELFF.

This clone has a single count. The V and J genes are TRBV6-5 and TRBJ1-1; no reliable D call. Germline-derived CDR1 and CDR2 are MNHEY and SVGAGI. Trimming took off 0 bases at V and 3 bases at J, with 14 bases between the two ends. The CDR3 totals 16 residues. The CDR3 here is CASSYSIGERHTEAFF. CDR3 nucleotide sequence: TGTGCCAGCAGTTACTCGATCGGGGAACGGCACACTGAAGCTTTCTTT.

This chain joins TRBV19 and TRBJ1-1; D unclear. This CDR3 has 12 residues. Germline V CDR1 and CDR2: LNHDA, SQIVND (reference sequence). The germline V and J ends were trimmed by 5 bases and 11 bases, with 15 bases remaining between them. The CDR3 region has the DNA TGTGCCAGTAGTTCCGCCTTCAAAGGGGCTTTCTTT. Translated, it gives CASSSAFKGAFF. Combining the CDR3 with reference TRBV19 and TRBJ1-1 gives the whole variable domain DGGITQSPKYLFRKEGQNVTLSCEQNLNHDAMYWYRQDPGQGLRLIYYSQIVNDFQKGDIAEGYSVSREKKESFPLTVTSAQKNPTAFYLCASSSAFKGAFFGQGTRLTVV.

The V call is TRBV13, the J call TRBJ2-5; maybe TRBD1 (5 bases). This CDR3 contains 15 residues. Trimming took 2 bases from V and 3 from J, leaving 13 bases between them. Per the germline V gene, CDR1 is PRHDT and CDR2 is FYEKMQ (reference sequence). The CDR3 DNA sequence: TGTGCCAGCAGCTTAAGGTCAGGGATCGAAGAGACCCAGTACTTC. It encodes CASSLRSGIEETQYF.

On this clone: This CDR3 is also generated by other DNA sequences in the sample. The J gene is TRBJ2-4, the V gene TRBV9; perhaps TRBD2 as D (6 bases). The CDR3 contains 14 residues. The germline V and J ends were trimmed by 2 bases and 3 bases, with 9 bases remaining between them. CDR1 is SGDLS and CDR2 is YYNGEE in the germline V gene. This CDR3 is CASSVGGGKNIQYF. CDR3 DNA sequence: TGTGCCAGCAGCGTTGGGGGAGGCAAAAACATTCAGTACTTC.

The V and J genes are TRBV27 and TRBJ1-2, with D tentatively TRBD1 (5 bases). Trimming cost V 2 bases and J 4 bases, with 14 bases left between them. Germline V gene data show CDR1 as MNHEY and CDR2 as SMNVEV (reference sequence). CDR3 length: 15 amino acids. CDR3: CASSLSKVGAYGYTF. In DNA, the CDR3 is TGTGCCAGCAGTTTAAGTAAAGTAGGGGCCTATGGCTACACCTTC.

This clone was seen only a few times. J is TRBJ2-1 and V is TRBV29-1, with 12 nucleotides matching TRBD2. Germline loops: CDR1 SQVTM, CDR2 ANQGSEA. CDR3 length equals 15 residues. J gave up 5 bases and V 3 bases, and 5 bases lay outside the gene matches. CDR3 in amino acids: CSVDGLAGGHNEQFF. The CDR3 nucleotides read TGCAGCGTTGATGGGCTAGCGGGGGGGCACAATGAGCAGTTCTTC.

V gene TRBV5-6 combines with J gene TRBJ1-6; 9 nucleotides line up with TRBD1. The V segment lost 2 bases and the J segment 9 bases; nucleotides outside the gene matches: 3. CDR1 and CDR2 from the germline V gene are SGHDT and YYEEEE. This CDR3 has 14 amino acids. DNA of the CDR3: TGTGCCAGCAGCTTTGGGACAGGGTCTTCACCCCTCCACTTT. Protein sequence: CASSFGTGSSPLHF.

The chain has TRBV4-2 and TRBJ2-2; D unclear. V gave up 2 bases and J gave up 5 bases, with 9 bases separating them. Germline lookup yields CDR1 LGHNA and CDR2 YNFKEQ. This CDR3 is built from 14 residues. CDR3 nucleotide sequence: TGTGCCAGCAGCCAACTACCAGGAACCGGGGAGCTGTTTTTT. Translating it yields CASSQLPGTGELFF.

This chain connects TRBV13 to TRBJ2-7; TRBD1 matches 10 bases. CDR3 length: 15 residues. Germline CDR1 is PRHDT and CDR2 is FYEKMQ (reference sequence). The ends lost 1 base at V and 2 bases at J; junction bases unmatched: 2. The CDR3 is CASSLEGQGTYEQYF. In DNA form, the CDR3 reads TGTGCCAGCAGCTTAGAGGGACAGGGGACCTACGAGCAGTACTTC. The whole variable domain, filled in from reference TRBV13 and TRBJ2-7, reads AAGVIQSPRHLIKEKRETATLKCYPIPRHDTVYWYQQGPGQDPQFLISFYEKMQSDKGSIPDRFSAQQFSDYHSELNMSSLELGDSALYFCASSLEGQGTYEQYFGPGTRLTVT.

This clone came up a few times. The chain has TRBV27 and TRBJ2-5; no firm D call. CDR1 and CDR2 from the germline V gene are MNHEY and SMNVEV (reference sequence). V was cut by 2 bases and J by 2 bases, with 9 bases left in between. The CDR3 is 14 amino acids. The CDR3: CASSLTHDQETQYF. The CDR3 nucleotides read TGTGCCAGCAGTTTAACCCACGATCAAGAGACCCAGTACTTC.

This clone occurred a few times. J is TRBJ1-1 and V is TRBV6-6; 7 bases align to TRBD1. The CDR3 is 14 amino acids. CDR1 and CDR2 (germline): MNHNY, SVGAGI (reference sequence). With 5 bases clipped from V and 8 bases from J, the junction kept 11 bases outside the gene matches. CDR3 DNA sequence: TGTGCCAGCAGTAGCCGGGACAGCCACCAAGAAGCTTTCTTT. As protein: CASSSRDSHQEAFF.